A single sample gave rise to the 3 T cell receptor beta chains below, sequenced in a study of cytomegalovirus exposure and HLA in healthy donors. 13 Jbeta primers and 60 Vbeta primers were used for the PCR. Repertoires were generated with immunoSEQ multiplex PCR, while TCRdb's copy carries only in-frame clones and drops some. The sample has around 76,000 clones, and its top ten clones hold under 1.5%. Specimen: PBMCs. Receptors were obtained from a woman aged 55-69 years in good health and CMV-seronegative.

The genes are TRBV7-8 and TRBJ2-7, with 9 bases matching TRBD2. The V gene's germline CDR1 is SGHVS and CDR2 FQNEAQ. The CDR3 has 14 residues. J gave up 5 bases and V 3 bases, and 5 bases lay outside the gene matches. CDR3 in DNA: TGTGCCAGCAGCTTTAGCGGGAGTTCCCACGAGCAGTACTTC. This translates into CASSFSGSSHEQYF.

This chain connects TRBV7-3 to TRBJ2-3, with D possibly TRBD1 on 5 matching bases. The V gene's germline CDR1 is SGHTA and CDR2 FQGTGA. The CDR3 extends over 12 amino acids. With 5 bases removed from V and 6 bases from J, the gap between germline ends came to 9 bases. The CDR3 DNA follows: TGTGCCAGCAGCGCCGACAGTGATACGCAGTATTTT. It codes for CASSADSDTQYF.

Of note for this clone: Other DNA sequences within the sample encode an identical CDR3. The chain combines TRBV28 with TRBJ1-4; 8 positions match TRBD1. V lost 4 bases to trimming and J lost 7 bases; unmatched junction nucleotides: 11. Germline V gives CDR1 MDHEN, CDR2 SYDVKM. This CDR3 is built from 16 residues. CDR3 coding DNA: TGTGCCAGCAGTTCTTCTCAGGGGGCGCTTGGTGAAAAACTGTTTTTT. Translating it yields CASSSSQGALGEKLFF.